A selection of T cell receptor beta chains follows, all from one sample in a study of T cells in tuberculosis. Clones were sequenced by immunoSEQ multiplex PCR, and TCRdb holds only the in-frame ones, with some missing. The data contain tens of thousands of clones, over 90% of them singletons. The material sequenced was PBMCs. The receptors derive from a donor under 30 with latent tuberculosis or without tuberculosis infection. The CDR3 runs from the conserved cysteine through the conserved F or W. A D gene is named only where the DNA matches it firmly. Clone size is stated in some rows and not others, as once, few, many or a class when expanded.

CDR3: CASSLYGTSGGAYSGELFF
DNA: TGTGCCAGCAGTTTGTATGGGACTAGCGGGGGGGCATACTCCGGGGAGCTGTTTTTT
V: TRBV27
J: TRBJ2-2
size: .
D: TRBD2

CDR3: CASSPGGTYEQYF
DNA: TGTGCCAGCAGCCCCGGGGGGACCTACGAGCAGTACTTC
V: TRBV14
J: TRBJ2-7
size: .
D: TRBD2

CDR3: CASSLAGATNYGYTF
DNA: TGTGCCAGCAGCTTAGCGGGGGCGACTAACTATGGCTACACCTTC
V: TRBV7-9
J: TRBJ1-2
size: .
D: .

CDR3: CASSYGLNYGYTF
DNA: TGTGCCAGCAGTTACGGCCTCAACTATGGCTACACCTTC
V: TRBV6-5
J: TRBJ1-2
size: .
D: .

CDR3: CASRLGLAGGSSYEQYF
DNA: TGTGCCAGCAGGCTGGGACTAGCGGGGGGAAGCTCCTACGAGCAGTACTTC
V: TRBV2
J: TRBJ2-7
size: .
D: TRBD2

CDR3: CASSLEGLAGSEQYF
DNA: TGTGCCAGCAGCTTAGAAGGACTAGCGGGGTCCGAGCAGTACTTC
V: TRBV7-6
J: TRBJ2-7
size: .
D: TRBD2

CDR3: CATTRTGGGGDTEAFF
DNA: TGTGCCACAACTCGGACAGGGGGCGGCGGGGACACTGAAGCTTTCTTT
V: TRBV10-3
J: TRBJ1-1
size: .
D: TRBD1

CDR3: CASSFSGGGTDTQYF
DNA: TGTGCCAGCAGCTTTAGCGGGGGGGGCACAGATACGCAGTATTTT
V: TRBV7-3
J: TRBJ2-3
size: .
D: TRBD2

CDR3: CASSIGQKDYNSPLHF
DNA: TGTGCCAGTAGTATCGGACAGAAAGATTATAATTCACCCCTCCACTTT
V: TRBV19
J: TRBJ1-6
size: .
D: .

CDR3: CASKSGGDGYTF
DNA: TGTGCCAGTAAATCGGGGGGCGATGGCTACACCTTC
V: TRBV19
J: TRBJ1-2
size: .
D: .

CDR3: CASSDSADYITEAFF
DNA: TGTGCCAGCAGTGATTCGGCGGATTATATCACTGAAGCTTTCTTT
V: TRBV25-1
J: TRBJ1-1
size: .
D: .

CDR3: CTSSQGGTPEPGHKNYGYTF
DNA: TGCACCAGCAGCCAAGGAGGTACCCCTGAACCGGGACACAAGAACTATGGCTACACCTTC
V: TRBV1
J: TRBJ1-2
size: .
D: .

CDR3: CASSLADTDTQYF
DNA: TGTGCCAGCAGTCTAGCGGACACAGATACGCAGTATTTT
V: TRBV6-4
J: TRBJ2-3
size: .
D: TRBD2

CDR3: CASSLGGLSQPQHF
DNA: TGTGCCAGCAGCTTGGGGGGTTTGAGTCAGCCCCAGCATTTT
V: TRBV7-9
J: TRBJ1-5
size: .
D: .

CDR3: CASSPGTGGYEQYF
DNA: TGTGCCAGCAGCCCCGGCACGGGGGGCTACGAGCAGTACTTC
V: TRBV7-8
J: TRBJ2-7
size: .
D: TRBD2

CDR3: CASSLNSNYGYTF
DNA: TGTGCCAGCAGCTTAAACAGCAACTATGGCTACACCTTC
V: TRBV7-2
J: TRBJ1-2
size: .
D: .

CDR3: CSANIVNEQYF
DNA: TGCAGTGCTAACATTGTTAACGAGCAGTACTTC
V: TRBV20-1
J: TRBJ2-7
size: .
D: .

CDR3: CSAKTGNEQYF
DNA: TGCAGTGCCAAGACAGGGAACGAGCAGTACTTC
V: TRBV20-1
J: TRBJ2-7
size: once
D: TRBD1

CDR3: CASSKTGGVANYGYTF
DNA: TGTGCCAGCAGCAAAACGGGCGGGGTTGCCAACTATGGCTACACCTTC
V: TRBV21-1
J: TRBJ1-2
size: .
D: .

CDR3: CAITDGTNEKLFF
DNA: TGTGCCATTACAGACGGAACTAATGAAAAACTGTTTTTT
V: TRBV10-3
J: TRBJ1-4
size: .
D: .

CDR3: CASSHTGQRGGTDTQYF
DNA: TGCGCCAGCAGCCATACGGGTCAGCGGGGAGGCACAGATACGCAGTATTTT
V: TRBV4-1
J: TRBJ2-3
size: .
D: TRBD2

CDR3: CASSQDPRTSLYNEQFF
DNA: TGCGCCAGCAGCCAAGATCCCCGGACTAGCCTCTACAATGAGCAGTTCTTC
V: TRBV4-3
J: TRBJ2-1
size: .
D: TRBD2

CDR3: CSVEALLARTDTQYF
DNA: TGCAGCGTTGAGGCTCTCCTAGCCCGCACAGATACGCAGTATTTT
V: TRBV29-1
J: TRBJ2-3
size: .
D: .

CDR3: CASPPGTGTGELFF
DNA: TGTGCCAGCCCGCCGGGGACAGGTACCGGGGAGCTGTTTTTT
V: TRBV7-8
J: TRBJ2-2
size: .
D: TRBD1

CDR3: CASGLVPWGQGFRYYGYTF
DNA: TGTGCTAGTGGTTTGGTACCCTGGGGACAGGGGTTTAGGTACTATGGCTACACCTTC
V: TRBV12-5
J: TRBJ1-2
size: .
D: TRBD1

CDR3: CASTLQGSDYGYTF
DNA: TGTGCCAGCACCTTACAGGGGTCTGACTATGGCTACACCTTC
V: TRBV2
J: TRBJ1-2
size: once
D: TRBD1

CDR3: CASSQTYRGKSYEQYF
DNA: TGTGCCAGCAGCCAGACATATAGGGGGAAATCCTACGAGCAGTACTTC
V: TRBV4-2
J: TRBJ2-7
size: once
D: .

CDR3: CASSGGGSGYTF
DNA: TGTGCCAGCAGTGGGGGGGGTAGTGGCTACACCTTC
V: TRBV2
J: TRBJ1-2
size: .
D: .

CDR3: CASSLVSGQGGKLFF
DNA: TGTGCCAGCAGCTTGGTGTCGGGACAGGGAGGAAAACTGTTTTTT
V: TRBV5-7
J: TRBJ1-4
size: .
D: TRBD1

CDR3: CASSLGGNIQYF
DNA: TGTGCCAGCAGCTTGGGAGGGAACATTCAGTACTTC
V: TRBV5-4
J: TRBJ2-4
size: once
D: .

CDR3: CSVEDQPTGPSSGANVLTF
DNA: TGCAGCGTTGAAGATCAACCGACAGGGCCCAGCTCTGGGGCCAACGTCCTGACTTTC
V: TRBV29-1
J: TRBJ2-6
size: .
D: TRBD1

CDR3: CASTMGLADTQYF
DNA: TGTGCCAGTACCATGGGGCTAGCAGATACGCAGTATTTT
V: TRBV19
J: TRBJ2-3
size: .
D: .

CDR3: CAIRGQANSYNEQFF
DNA: TGTGCCATCAGGGGACAGGCCAACTCCTACAATGAGCAGTTCTTC
V: TRBV10-3
J: TRBJ2-1
size: .
D: TRBD1

CDR3: CASSERGQGAYEQYF
DNA: TGTGCCAGCAGTGAAAGGGGACAGGGGGCTTACGAGCAGTACTTC
V: TRBV6-1
J: TRBJ2-7
size: .
D: TRBD1

CDR3: CAISEGALSSGYEQYF
DNA: TGTGCCATCAGTGAGGGGGCCTTGTCCTCGGGCTACGAGCAGTACTTC
V: TRBV10-3
J: TRBJ2-7
size: .
D: .

CDR3: CAISESYAGGPVDTGELFF
DNA: TGTGCCATCAGTGAGTCGTATGCGGGGGGGCCGGTTGACACCGGGGAGCTGTTTTTT
V: TRBV10-3
J: TRBJ2-2
size: .
D: TRBD2

CDR3: CASSPRRGEVGSPLHF
DNA: TGTGCCAGCAGCCCTCGGCGGGGTGAGGTTGGTTCACCCCTCCACTTT
V: TRBV11-2
J: TRBJ1-6
size: few
D: .

CDR3: CASSFGQGRNTIYF
DNA: TGTGCCAGCAGCTTTGGACAGGGGAGAAACACCATATATTTT
V: TRBV5-6
J: TRBJ1-3
size: once
D: TRBD1

CDR3: CASSLGGTGHLANGYTF
DNA: TGTGCCAGCAGCTTAGGCGGGACAGGGCATCTAGCCAATGGCTACACCTTC
V: TRBV7-2
J: TRBJ1-2
size: .
D: TRBD1

CDR3: CASSLVTGLSGNTIYF
DNA: TGTGCCAGCAGCTTAGTGACAGGGTTGTCTGGAAACACCATATATTTT
V: TRBV7-2
J: TRBJ1-3
size: .
D: TRBD1

CDR3: CASSPGQGSNYGYTF
DNA: TGTGCCAGCAGCCCGGGACAGGGCTCAAACTATGGCTACACCTTC
V: TRBV2
J: TRBJ1-2
size: .
D: TRBD1

CDR3: CAWRFGGGTPYEQYF
DNA: TGTGCCTGGAGATTTGGGGGGGGAACCCCCTACGAGCAGTACTTC
V: TRBV30
J: TRBJ2-7
size: .
D: TRBD2

CDR3: CASTRLAGGNEQFF
DNA: TGTGCCAGTACCCGACTAGCGGGGGGAAATGAGCAGTTCTTC
V: TRBV19
J: TRBJ2-1
size: .
D: TRBD2

CDR3: CASRVGHAYEQYF
DNA: TGTGCCAGCAGAGTGGGACACGCCTACGAGCAGTACTTC
V: TRBV6-6
J: TRBJ2-7
size: .
D: .

CDR3: CASSRDRGQNSPLHF
DNA: TGTGCCAGCAGCCGCGACAGGGGACAGAATTCACCCCTCCACTTT
V: TRBV6-4
J: TRBJ1-6
size: .
D: TRBD1

CDR3: CASSMEGLTPKNTEAFF
DNA: TGTGCCAGTAGTATGGAGGGACTTACCCCTAAGAACACTGAAGCTTTCTTT
V: TRBV19
J: TRBJ1-1
size: .
D: .

CDR3: CASSPLAEGKTEAFF
DNA: TGTGCCAGCTCACCACTTGCGGAGGGAAAAACTGAAGCTTTCTTT
V: TRBV18
J: TRBJ1-1
size: .
D: .

CDR3: CASSQDNGEVYEQYF
DNA: TGCGCCAGCAGCCAAGATAATGGAGAAGTCTACGAGCAGTACTTC
V: TRBV4-3
J: TRBJ2-7
size: .
D: .

CDR3: CASSIRTGTNYGYTF
DNA: TGTGCCAGCAGCATAAGGACTGGAACTAACTATGGCTACACCTTC
V: TRBV7-2
J: TRBJ1-2
size: once
D: .

CDR3: CASSSPHRASGTETQYF
DNA: TGTGCCAGCAGCTCCCCCCACCGGGCTAGCGGGACGGAGACCCAGTACTTC
V: TRBV5-4
J: TRBJ2-5
size: .
D: TRBD2

CDR3: CASSLIPGTGGYNEQFF
DNA: TGTGCCAGCAGCCTAATCCCCGGGACAGGGGGCTACAATGAGCAGTTCTTC
V: TRBV6-4
J: TRBJ2-1
size: .
D: TRBD1

CDR3: CASSLESGGTGELFF
DNA: TGTGCCAGCAGCTTAGAGTCAGGGGGCACCGGGGAGCTGTTTTTT
V: TRBV7-2
J: TRBJ2-2
size: .
D: TRBD1

CDR3: CASSQDGAAETQYF
DNA: TGCGCCAGCAGCCAAGATGGAGCAGCGGAGACCCAGTACTTC
V: TRBV4-1
J: TRBJ2-5
size: .
D: .